These T cell receptor beta chains were read from a single sample in a study of CD4 T cells in relation to SARS-CoV-2 and coronaviruses. This table comes from immunoSEQ multiplex PCR, and its TCRdb copy is limited to in-frame clones, with some not included. The sample has about 26,000 clones; roughly 76% are singletons. No antigen has been identified for these receptors. What was sequenced was CD4+ T cells from PBMCs, cultured in vitro. All receptors come from a human donor in good health. Both conserved end residues are part of each CDR3. Fields, in order: J gene, D gene, V gene, clone size, CDR3 protein, CDR3 DNA. The D gene is left open where the match is weak. Only part of the rows carry a size: once, few, many, or a class if the clone is expanded.

TRBJ2-2 TRBD1 TRBV7-9 few CASSQGQPTGELFF TGTGCCAGCAGCCAGGGACAGCCCACCGGGGAGCTGTTTTTT
TRBJ2-1 NA TRBV9 NA CASSVVLSDEQFF TGTGCCAGCAGCGTAGTCCTTTCCGATGAGCAGTTCTTC
TRBJ2-5 TRBD1 TRBV28 NA CASSLGTGLGETQYF TGTGCCAGCAGTCTCGGGACAGGGCTTGGGGAGACCCAGTACTTC
TRBJ1-2 NA TRBV4-2 NA CASSQDPPGGERNYGYTF TGTGCCAGCAGCCAAGATCCACCCGGGGGGGAGAGGAACTATGGCTACACCTTC
TRBJ2-1 NA TRBV5-1 NA CASSFGSSGPYNEQFF TGCGCCAGCAGCTTCGGGTCGAGCGGGCCATACAATGAGCAGTTCTTC
TRBJ2-7 NA TRBV5-4 NA CASSTPSGYEQYF TGTGCCAGCAGCACCCCGAGTGGCTACGAGCAGTACTTC
TRBJ2-2 TRBD2 TRBV7-9 NA CASSLAFWLAVNTGELFF TGTGCCAGCAGCTTAGCATTTTGGCTAGCGGTTAACACCGGGGAGCTGTTTTTT
TRBJ1-6 TRBD1 TRBV18 NA CASSPSGQWALLHF TGTGCCAGCTCACCGTCGGGACAGTGGGCCCTCCTCCACTTT
TRBJ1-2 NA TRBV5-4 few CASSLDPQGNYGYTF TGTGCCAGCAGCTTGGATCCCCAGGGGAACTATGGCTACACCTTC
TRBJ2-5 TRBD1 TRBV6-6 NA CASSPGQGDGGSQETQYF TGTGCCAGCAGTCCGGGACAGGGGGATGGCGGTTCCCAAGAGACCCAGTACTTC
TRBJ1-5 NA TRBV2 few CASNGGASGPAQHF TGTGCCAGCAATGGCGGGGCCTCAGGACCCGCCCAGCATTTT
TRBJ2-1 TRBD2 TRBV28 NA CASSSLLAGWSEQFF TGTGCCAGCAGTTCCCTCCTAGCGGGATGGAGCGAGCAGTTCTTC
TRBJ2-6 NA TRBV18 NA CASSPDSGANVLTF TGTGCCAGCTCACCGGACTCTGGGGCCAACGTCCTGACTTTC
TRBJ1-1 NA TRBV19 NA CASSSPRGSFGAFF TGTGCCAGTAGTTCCCCCCGTGGGAGTTTTGGAGCTTTCTTT
TRBJ1-1 NA TRBV3-1/TRBV3-2 NA CASSLTLTVNTEAFF TGTGCCAGCAGCCTAACCCTGACAGTGAACACTGAAGCTTTCTTT
TRBJ2-5 NA TRBV6-5 NA CASSYLQGRMETQYF TGTGCCAGCAGTTATTTACAGGGTAGGATGGAGACCCAGTACTTC
TRBJ2-1 NA TRBV14 NA CASSQIWGGGDFMSSYNEQFF TGTGCCAGCAGCCAGATATGGGGTGGCGGCGACTTCATGAGCTCCTACAATGAGCAGTTCTTC
TRBJ1-3 TRBD1 TRBV9 NA CASSVQGGKTGNTIYF TGTGCCAGCAGCGTTCAGGGGGGGAAAACTGGAAACACCATATATTTT
TRBJ2-2 TRBD2 TRBV2 NA CASIGTMGTGELFF TGTGCCAGCATCGGGACTATGGGCACCGGGGAGCTGTTTTTT
TRBJ1-3 NA TRBV2 few CASRAGGNTIYF TGTGCCAGCAGAGCCGGGGGAAACACCATATATTTT
TRBJ1-2 TRBD1 TRBV7-2 NA CASKMTGYYGYTF TGTGCCAGCAAAATGACAGGGTACTATGGCTACACCTTC
TRBJ2-3 TRBD1 TRBV3-1/TRBV3-2 NA CASSFTTGGDTQYF TGTGCCAGCAGCTTTACCACAGGGGGAGATACGCAGTATTTT
TRBJ2-5 TRBD1 TRBV18 NA CASSRRTGQNQETQYF TGTGCCAGCTCACGGCGGACAGGGCAGAACCAAGAGACCCAGTACTTC
TRBJ2-4 TRBD2 TRBV7-9 NA CASSPGLAHIQYF TGTGCCAGCAGTCCCGGACTAGCCCACATTCAGTACTTC
TRBJ2-7 NA TRBV6-2/TRBV6-3 NA CASTPGTHHEQYF TGTGCCAGCACCCCCGGGACCCACCACGAGCAGTACTTC
TRBJ2-1 TRBD1 TRBV20-1 once CSASPQGGAGQGYNEQFF TGCAGTGCTAGTCCTCAGGGGGGAGCGGGACAGGGCTACAATGAGCAGTTCTTC
TRBJ1-2 TRBD1 TRBV5-6 few CASSLEGAWGYTF TGTGCCAGCAGCTTGGAGGGGGCGTGGGGCTACACCTTC
TRBJ1-3 NA TRBV6-2/TRBV6-3 NA CASSVPGFGNTIYF TGTGCCAGCAGTGTACCGGGATTTGGAAACACCATATATTTT
TRBJ2-3 NA TRBV29-1 NA CSVYSGAGDTQYF TGCAGCGTTTATAGCGGAGCCGGGGATACGCAGTATTTT
TRBJ2-3 TRBD2 TRBV11-2 NA CASSYGGGVSSDTQYF TGTGCCAGCAGCTACGGCGGGGGAGTGAGTTCAGATACGCAGTATTTT
TRBJ1-2 NA TRBV3-1/TRBV3-2 NA CASSQPGQYGYTF TGTGCCAGCAGCCAACCAGGACAGTATGGCTACACCTTC
TRBJ2-5 TRBD2 TRBV10-1 NA CASSQTTGGQETQYF TGCGCCAGCAGTCAAACCACGGGGGGGCAAGAGACCCAGTACTTC
TRBJ1-2 NA TRBV2 NA CASSPDLGGYYGYTF TGTGCCAGCAGCCCCGATCTAGGGGGATACTATGGCTACACCTTC
TRBJ2-3 NA TRBV7-9 NA CASSPQSGFGTDTQYF TGTGCCAGCAGCCCACAATCTGGGTTCGGCACAGATACGCAGTATTTT
TRBJ2-7 NA TRBV3-1/TRBV3-2 NA CASSPTRTVSSYEQYF TGTGCCAGCAGCCCGACGCGCACCGTGAGCTCCTACGAGCAGTACTTC
TRBJ2-1 TRBD2 TRBV11-3 NA CASSPSGGVSYNEQFF TGTGCCAGCAGCCCGAGCGGGGGGGTTTCCTACAATGAGCAGTTCTTC
TRBJ2-3 NA TRBV9 NA CASSVGTTSTDTQYF TGTGCCAGCAGCGTTGGGACAACTAGCACAGATACGCAGTATTTT
TRBJ2-3 NA TRBV6-5 NA CASSYGPSTDTQYF TGTGCCAGCAGTTATGGTCCCTCTACAGATACGCAGTATTTT
TRBJ2-3 NA TRBV19 NA CASSIHGVTDTQYF TGTGCCAGTAGTATTCACGGGGTCACAGATACGCAGTATTTT
TRBJ2-1 NA TRBV3-1/TRBV3-2 few CASSLGQPPSSYNEQFF TGTGCCAGCAGCCTTGGGCAGCCGCCGAGCTCCTACAATGAGCAGTTCTTC
TRBJ2-3 TRBD2 TRBV2 NA CASSKLAGVSDTQYF TGTGCCAGCAGTAAACTAGCGGGGGTTTCAGATACGCAGTATTTT
TRBJ2-5 NA TRBV7-2 few CASSLGAAYQETQYF TGTGCCAGCAGCTTAGGTGCGGCCTACCAAGAGACCCAGTACTTC
TRBJ2-5 NA TRBV29-1 NA CSVGAARGQETQYF TGCAGCGTTGGGGCAGCCCGAGGCCAAGAGACCCAGTACTTC
TRBJ2-1 TRBD2 TRBV5-1 few CASRLGGSTYNEQFF TGCGCCAGCAGACTCGGGGGGAGCACCTACAATGAGCAGTTCTTC
TRBJ2-5 TRBD1 TRBV5-8 NA CASSWNRGETQYF TGTGCCAGCAGCTGGAACAGGGGAGAGACCCAGTACTTC
TRBJ2-7 TRBD1 TRBV19 NA CASSRTGITYEQYF TGTGCCAGTAGTAGGACAGGGATCACCTACGAGCAGTACTTC
TRBJ2-4 TRBD2 TRBV30 NA CAWSAGGNIQYF TGTGCCTGGAGTGCGGGGGGGAACATTCAGTACTTC
TRBJ2-3 TRBD2 TRBV4-3 NA CASSQETSGGSDTQYF TGCGCCAGCAGCCAAGAAACTAGCGGGGGATCAGATACGCAGTATTTT
TRBJ1-2 NA TRBV9 NA CASSVGLGLNYGYTF TGTGCCAGCAGCGTAGGGCTGGGACTAAACTATGGCTACACCTTC
TRBJ1-6 NA TRBV6-5 NA CASSYRENSPLHF TGTGCCAGCAGTTACCGAGAGAATTCACCCCTCCACTTT
TRBJ1-2 TRBD1 TRBV6-5 NA CASSSGGTGGTYGYTF TGTGCCAGCAGTTCCGGAGGGACAGGGGGCACCTATGGCTACACCTTC
TRBJ2-3 TRBD2 TRBV5-4 NA CASSIAGGPGTDTQYF TGTGCCAGCAGCATAGCGGGAGGGCCCGGCACAGATACGCAGTATTTT
TRBJ2-7 NA TRBV6-5 NA CASTGARGYEQYF TGTGCCAGCACTGGGGCGAGGGGGTACGAGCAGTACTTC